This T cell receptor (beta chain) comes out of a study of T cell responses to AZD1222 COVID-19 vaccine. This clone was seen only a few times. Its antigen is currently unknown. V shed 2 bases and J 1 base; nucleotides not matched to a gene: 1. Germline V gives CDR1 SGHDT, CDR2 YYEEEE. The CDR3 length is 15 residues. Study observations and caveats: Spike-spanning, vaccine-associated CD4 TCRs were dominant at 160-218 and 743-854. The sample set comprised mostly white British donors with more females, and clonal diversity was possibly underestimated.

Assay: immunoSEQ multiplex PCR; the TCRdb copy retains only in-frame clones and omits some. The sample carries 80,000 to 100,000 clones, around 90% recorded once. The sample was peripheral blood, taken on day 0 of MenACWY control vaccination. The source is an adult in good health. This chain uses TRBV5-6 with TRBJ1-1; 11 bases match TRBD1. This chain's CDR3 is CASSFGTGGNTEAFF. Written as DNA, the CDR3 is TGTGCCAGCAGCTTTGGGACAGGGGGGAACACTGAAGCTTTCTTT.